The 31 T cell receptor beta chains below all came from one sample that was sequenced in a study of T-cell reconstitution after alpha-beta-depleted transplantation in children (dated by TCRdb to the mid-2010s). Receptors were amplified or captured by PCR. Data came from an Illumina HiSeq 2500. TCR libraries were prepared with molecular barcoding, using unique molecular identifiers to normalize TCRbeta repertoire quantification. The public reads were quality trimmed at Q25 with fastp and then assembled into clones with MiXCR by TCRdb, keeping productive beta chains. Under each unique CDR3 protein, matching rows form one entry showing the most common genes and DNA. The table for this sample lists around 400,000 distinct CDR3 sequences; around 9.9% of them were counted only once. The top ten hold roughly 5.5% of the sample. The material sequenced was PBMCs from the stem cell graft donor, taken from the stem cell graft. The receptors were sampled from a human donor who donated a stem cell graft to a child with acute myeloid leukemia.

This sequence joins TRBV10-2 and TRBJ2-5, with D perhaps TRBD1 or TRBD2 (7 bases each). The V gene lost 8 bases and the J gene lost 4 bases, with 17 bases spanning the gap. CDR1 and CDR2 (germline): WSHSY, SAAADI. This CDR3 is built from 14 residues. CDR3 bases: TGCGCCAGCGCAAGACAGGGAGGGGGAGAGACCCAGTACTTC. This codes for CASARQGGGETQYF.

The chain employs TRBV3-1 and TRBJ2-2; 7 bases line up with TRBD1. Germline loops: CDR1 LGHDT, CDR2 YNNKEL (reference sequence). V lost 7 bases, J lost 0 bases, and 11 bases stayed unmatched. CDR3 length equals 17 residues. The CDR3 DNA reads TGTGCCAGCACCAAATCGACAGGGAGCGCGAACACCGGGGAGCTGTTTTTT. Residues: CASTKSTGSANTGELFF.

This clonotype showed up many times. The chain employs TRBV12-3 or TRBV12-4 and TRBJ1-4; D gene unclear. This CDR3 region has 13 residues. Trimming shortened V by 4 bases and J by 8 bases, and 11 bases separated the two germline ends. CDR3 DNA: TGTGCCAGCAGTTATAGGATTCGGGAAAAACTGTTTTTT. Its translation: CASSYRIREKLFF.

In DNA form, the CDR3 reads TGTGCCAGCAGACTAGCGGGGGCAGAGACCCAGTACTTC. Protein: CASRLAGAETQYF. The chain recombines TRBV6-1 with TRBJ2-5; 11 positions match TRBD2. The germline V gene has CDR1 MNHNS and CDR2 SASEGT. V was clipped by 6 bases and J by 4 bases; unmatched bases: 1. The CDR3 is 13 residues long.

The table lists this clonotype with a few counts. The chain joins TRBV12-3 or TRBV12-4 to TRBJ2-1; 8 bases match TRBD2. The CDR3 consists of 14 residues. Trimming cost V 10 bases and J 10 bases; bases outside gene matches: 15. The CDR3 DNA follows: TGTGCCACACCCCGCGGGGGGCCCGGTGGGGAGCAGTTCTTC. Protein product: CATPRGGPGGEQFF.

The rearrangement uses TRBV5-1 and TRBJ2-7; 8 bases are a match to TRBD2. The CDR3 has 17 amino acids. V gave up 5 bases and J gave up 0 bases; unmatched junction bases: 13. Germline CDR1 reads SGHRS; CDR2 reads YFSETQ. The CDR3 region is CASRRSRVAGPSYEQYV. The CDR3 coding sequence is TGCGCCAGCAGACGGAGTAGGGTAGCGGGGCCCTCCTACGAGCAGTACGTC.

This clonotype has a handful of counts. This rearrangement joins TRBV20-1 to TRBJ1-4, with TRBD1 identical over 9 bases. V shed 3 bases, J shed 0 bases, and the junction held 11 bases outside the gene matches. The CDR3 covers 18 residues. Germline CDR1 DFQATT, CDR2 SNEGSKA (reference sequence). CDR3 sequence: CSARDLQGALSTNEKLFF. Here the CDR3 DNA reads TGCAGTGCTAGGGACCTACAGGGGGCCCTCTCAACTAATGAAAAACTGTTTTTT.

This clonotype has a handful of counts. The genes are TRBV12-3 or TRBV12-4 and TRBJ2-3, with D unclear. The CDR3 extends over 15 amino acids. Trimming removed 2 bases from V and 3 bases from J, with 12 bases in between. For the CDR3, the DNA is TGTGCCAGCAGTTTAATATCCTTAGGGACAGATACGCAGTATTTT. It codes for CASSLISLGTDTQYF.

V and J are TRBV18 and TRBJ1-1; D gene unclear. CDR1 is KGHSH and CDR2 is LQKENI in the germline V gene. Trimming pared 2 bases from V and 1 base from J, leaving 11 bases between. This CDR3 has 15 amino acids. The CDR3 DNA sequence: TGTGCCAGCTCACCAAGGGCCCTCGGGAACACTGAAGCTTTCTTT. Its protein product is CASSPRALGNTEAFF. Full variable domain (rest looked up from reference TRBV18 and TRBJ1-1): NAGVMQNPRHLVRRRGQEARLRCSPMKGHSHVYWYRQLPEEGLKFMVYLQKENIIDESGMPKERFSAEFPKEGPSILRIQQVVRGDSAAYFCASSPRALGNTEAFFGQGTRLTVV.

This clonotype has ten or more counts. V and J are TRBV11-2 and TRBJ2-5; no clear D gene. Germline CDR1 reads SGHAT; CDR2 reads FQNNGV. The V end was cut by 1 base, the J end by 4 bases, with 10 bases between. The CDR3 contains 14 residues. The DNA for the CDR3 is TGTGCCAGCAGCTTAGCGTCTGAATTAGAGACCCAGTACTTC. Translating gives CASSLASELETQYF. The whole variable domain, remainder taken from reference TRBV11-2 and TRBJ2-5, is EAGVAQSPRYKIIEKRQSVAFWCNPISGHATLYWYQQILGQGPKLLIQFQNNGVVDDSQLPKDRFSAERLKGVDSTLKIQPAKLEDSAVYLCASSLASELETQYFGPGTRLLVL.

The chain couples TRBV9 to TRBJ1-2; a possible D gene is TRBD1 (6 bases). The CDR3 runs to 18 residues. Germline CDR1 and CDR2: SGDLS and YYNGEE. Trimming stripped 3 bases from V and 0 bases from J, with 21 bases between. Here the CDR3 reads CASSGDISGTRPNYGYTF. The CDR3 DNA sequence: TGTGCCAGCAGCGGTGATATATCGGGGACAAGGCCTAACTATGGCTACACCTTC.

This clonotype was detected only a few times. This sequence joins TRBV20-1 and TRBJ2-5; tentative D call: TRBD2 (6 bases). The CDR3 totals 12 residues. Germline CDR1 DFQATT, CDR2 SNEGSKA (reference sequence). Between the trimmed V and J ends, which lost 6 bases and 2 bases, there was a span of 10 bases. This CDR3 is CSAAGLQETQYF. For the CDR3, the DNA is TGCAGTGCCGCGGGGCTACAAGAGACCCAGTACTTC.

The chain is built from TRBV7-2 and TRBJ2-2; D is undetermined. Trimming took 5 bases from V and 3 from J, leaving 13 bases between them. CDR3 length: 15 amino acids. Looked up from germline, CDR1 is SGHTA and CDR2 is FQGNSA. DNA for the CDR3: TGTGCCAGCAGCAACACTGTGGGTGACACCGGGGAGCTGTTTTTT. It codes for CASSNTVGDTGELFF.

Only a few counts were recorded for this clonotype. The chain recombines TRBV7-2 with TRBJ2-1, with D perhaps being TRBD1 or TRBD2 (6 bases each). The V end lost 4 bases, the J end lost 7 bases, and 14 bases lay between the germline ends. The CDR3 has 14 amino acids. Germline V gene sequence: CDR1 SGHTA, CDR2 FQGNSA. CDR3 sequence reads: CASSSDGGRNEQFF. CDR3 in DNA: TGTGCCAGCAGCTCAGACGGGGGCCGAAATGAGCAGTTCTTC.

This clonotype appeared a few times. The chain recombines TRBV12-3 or TRBV12-4 with TRBJ2-5; perhaps TRBD2 as D (6 bases). The CDR3 is 15 residues long. V was cut by 5 bases and J by 1 base, with 14 bases left in between. CDR3 DNA: TGTGCCAGCAGTCCTTGGGAGGCCGTCCAAGAGACCCAGTACTTC. Amino acids: CASSPWEAVQETQYF.

V gene TRBV2 combines with J gene TRBJ2-7; the match to TRBD1 covers 11 bases. CDR1 SNHLY and CDR2 FYNNEI come from the germline V gene. Unmatched junction bases numbered 6, after V lost 6 bases and J lost 5 bases. The CDR3 consists of 14 residues. The CDR3 region has the DNA TGTGCCAGCAGCGCCGGACAGGGGGCCCACGAGCAGTACGTC. Its protein product is CASSAGQGAHEQYV.

This chain joins TRBV7-2 and TRBJ2-2; 8 bases align to TRBD1. Trimming at V came to 7 bases and at J to 6 bases, leaving 10 bases not matched to a gene. Germline V lookup: CDR1 SGHTA, CDR2 FQGNSA. The CDR3 is 15 amino acids. As DNA, the CDR3 is TGTGCCAGCACCGCGGGCAGGGGGCTCCCCGGGGAGCTGTTTTTT. Amino acid sequence: CASTAGRGLPGELFF. Full variable domain (outside the CDR3, taken from reference TRBV7-2 and TRBJ2-2): GAGVSQSPSNKVTEKGKDVELRCDPISGHTALYWYRQSLGQGLEFLIYFQGNSAPDKSGLPSDRFSAERTGGSVSTLTIQRTQQEDSAVYLCASTAGRGLPGELFFGEGSRLTVL.

This clonotype was seen ten or more times. V gene TRBV5-5 combines with J gene TRBJ1-6; maybe TRBD1 (5 bases). V lost 3 bases and J lost 12, with 16 bases in between. CDR1 and CDR2 (germline): SGHKS, YYEKEE (reference sequence). CDR3 length: 14 amino acids. The CDR3 DNA is TGTGCCAGCAGCTCTGGGGCGGGGATTGGACCCCTCCACTTT. Translated, it gives CASSSGAGIGPLHF.

This clonotype was counted between two and nine times. V is TRBV6-1 and J is TRBJ1-2; possibly TRBD1 for D (6 bases). This CDR3 has 16 residues. V was cut by 5 bases and J by 1 base, with 17 bases left in between. Germline-derived CDR1 and CDR2 are MNHNS and SASEGT. The CDR3 is CASSREEGVRNYGYTF. In nucleotides, the CDR3 is TGTGCCAGCAGTCGGGAGGAGGGGGTCCGTAACTATGGCTACACCTTC.

This clonotype has only a few counts. This chain connects TRBV10-3 to TRBJ1-4, with D unresolved. From germline, CDR1 is ENHRY and CDR2 SYGVKD. Trimming took off 3 bases at V and 0 bases at J, with 11 bases between the two ends. This CDR3 is built from 16 residues. CDR3 region: CAISDPQTATNEKLFF. The CDR3 DNA follows: TGTGCCATCAGTGATCCCCAGACTGCAACTAATGAAAAACTGTTTTTT.

This clonotype was picked up many times. This CDR3 is CASSYSNYEQFF. CDR3 in DNA: TGTGCCAGCAGTTACTCGAACTACGAGCAGTTCTTC. This sequence joins TRBV6-2 or TRBV6-3 and TRBJ2-1, with D unresolved. The CDR3 has 12 residues. With 0 bases removed from V and 10 bases from J, the gap between germline ends came to 7 bases. Germline values: CDR1 MNHEY, CDR2 SVGEGT.

This clonotype occurred many times. The chain is built from TRBV5-8 and TRBJ1-2; tentatively, D is TRBD1 (6 bases). V lost 0 bases and J lost 1, with 10 bases in between. Looked up from germline, CDR1 is SGHTS and CDR2 is YDEGEE. The CDR3 covers 15 residues. Here the CDR3 reads CASSLGPGHNYGYTF. The CDR3 DNA follows: TGTGCCAGCAGCTTGGGCCCGGGACATAACTATGGCTACACCTTC.

This clonotype was recorded a few times. V is TRBV6-5 and J is TRBJ1-5; unclear D gene. Germline-derived CDR1 and CDR2 are MNHEY and SVGAGI. The CDR3 totals 15 residues. Trimming pared 6 bases from V and 1 base from J, leaving 13 bases between. For the CDR3, the DNA is TGTGCCAGCAGAGCCTCATATGGCAGCAATCAGCCCCAGCATTTT. Translation: CASRASYGSNQPQHF.

This clonotype was seen a few times. V is TRBV20-1 and J is TRBJ2-3; D not resolved. The V and J ends lost 1 base and 0 bases respectively, with 8 bases between them. CDR3 length equals 14 residues. CDR1 is DFQATT, CDR2 SNEGSKA, per germline (reference sequence). The CDR3 loop reads CSARAQVSTDTQYF. CDR3 in DNA: TGCAGTGCTAGAGCCCAGGTTAGCACAGATACGCAGTATTTT.

This clonotype was found many times. The CDR3 reads CSASETGTGNSPLHF. CDR3 sequence (DNA): TGCAGTGCTAGTGAGACCGGGACAGGGAATTCACCCCTCCACTTT. V usage is TRBV20-1 and J usage is TRBJ1-6; 9 bases are a match to TRBD1. J was trimmed by 7 bases and V by 3 bases; bases with no gene match: 7. The CDR3 totals 15 residues. From germline, CDR1 is DFQATT and CDR2 SNEGSKA (reference sequence).

This clonotype was detected ten times or more. The gene calls are TRBV4-3 and TRBJ1-4; the D is unclear. V dropped 1 base and J dropped 7 bases, with 7 bases sitting between them. Germline CDR1 LGHNA, CDR2 YSLEER. The CDR3 has 13 amino acids. The chain's CDR3 is CASSQGIGEKLFF. The CDR3 DNA reads as TGCGCCAGCAGCCAAGGGATCGGTGAAAAACTGTTTTTT.

This chain joins TRBV7-3 and TRBJ2-3, with D possibly TRBD2 on 6 matching bases. V shed 5 bases and J shed 3 bases, with 9 bases lying between them. Germline loops: CDR1 SGHTA, CDR2 FQGTGA. This CDR3 is 13 amino acids long. The CDR3 nucleotides read TGTGCCAGCAGCGGGACTGTAACAGATACGCAGTATTTT. This translates into CASSGTVTDTQYF. Based on the CDR3 plus reference TRBV7-3 and TRBJ2-3, the full variable domain is GAGVSQTPSNKVTEKGKYVELRCDPISGHTALYWYRQSLGQGPEFLIYFQGTGAADDSGLPNDRFFAVRPEGSVSTLKIQRTERGDSAVYLCASSGTVTDTQYFGPGTRLTVL.

This chain uses TRBV20-1 with TRBJ1-2; D is unresolved. The germline gives CDR1 DFQATT, CDR2 SNEGSKA (reference sequence). With 2 bases removed from V and 8 bases from J, the gap between germline ends came to 9 bases. The CDR3 length is 11 residues. The CDR3 loop is CSARFQAGYTF. CDR3 bases: TGCAGTGCTAGATTTCAAGCGGGCTACACCTTC.

This clonotype was observed a few times. This sequence joins TRBV20-1 and TRBJ2-1, with a possible D match to TRBD2 (7 bases). The germline V gene encodes CDR1 DFQATT and CDR2 SNEGSKA (reference sequence). V was clipped by 0 bases and J by 6 bases, with 12 bases between them. This CDR3 has 14 amino acids. CDR3 DNA sequence: TGCAGTGCTAGAGAGGGGGGGCTAGTCAATGAGCAGTTCTTC. This gives the protein CSAREGGLVNEQFF.

The chain joins TRBV6-1 to TRBJ1-3; 7 bases fit TRBD1. The trim removed 5 bases at V and 4 bases at J, leaving 5 bases unmatched. The germline V gene encodes CDR1 MNHNS and CDR2 SASEGT. The CDR3 extends over 14 amino acids. CDR3 DNA: TGTGCCAGCAGTAGAGACAGGGACGGAAACACCATATATTTT. Amino acids: CASSRDRDGNTIYF.

V is TRBV20-1 and J is TRBJ2-1; TRBD2 aligns across 9 bases. Looked up from germline, CDR1 is DFQATT and CDR2 is SNEGSKA (reference sequence). The CDR3 runs to 14 residues. The J segment lost 3 bases and the V segment lost 6 bases, leaving 6 bases of the junction unmatched. CDR3 in amino acids: CSAATSGIYNEQFF. The CDR3 nucleotides read TGCAGTGCCGCGACTAGCGGTATCTACAATGAGCAGTTCTTC.